Presented here are 20 T cell receptor beta chains from one specimen sequenced in a study of T cell repertoires in cytomegalovirus infection. TCRdb processed the reads anew with MiXCR; each CDR3 protein has one entry. The data show about 60,000 distinct CDR3 sequences, about 30% seen once. The antigens these receptors bind are not known. Sequenced input: PBMCs, sequenced either directly or after in vitro stimulation (not recorded which). Receptor source: a human donor in good health (CMV status not recorded). Some clones in this sample may be carry-over from other donors' samples.

V usage is TRBV12-3 or TRBV12-4 and J usage is TRBJ2-1, with a possible D match to TRBD2 (7 bases). The CDR3 has 14 amino acids. V lost 3 bases to trimming and J lost 4 bases, with 10 bases between them. The CDR3 loop is CASSFEGGYNEQFF. For the CDR3, the DNA is TGTGCCAGCAGTTTCGAGGGGGGGTACAATGAGCAGTTCTTC.

In its sample, this clonotype was seen a few times. The V and J genes are TRBV7-9 and TRBJ1-2; no reliable D call. Germline values: CDR1 SEHNR, CDR2 FQNEAQ (reference sequence). The V end was cut by 5 bases, the J end by 6 bases, with 16 bases between. CDR3 size: 14 residues. The CDR3 spells CASSDSGGNDGYTF. CDR3 bases: TGTGCCAGCAGCGATTCTGGAGGTAATGATGGCTACACCTTC.

The chain uses TRBV27 and TRBJ1-5, with D possibly TRBD1 on 5 matching bases. Germline assignment: CDR1 MNHEY and CDR2 SMNVEV (reference sequence). Deletions cut 3 bases from V and 9 bases from J, with 12 bases between. The CDR3 has 13 amino acids. CDR3 nucleotide sequence: TGTGCCAGCAGTTTCCAGGGTGAATGGCCCCAGCATTTT. It is translated as CASSFQGEWPQHF.

The chain uses TRBV6-6 and TRBJ2-5; 9 bases are shared with TRBD2. Per germline, CDR1 MNHNY and CDR2 SVGAGI (reference sequence). This CDR3 has 20 residues. With 4 bases clipped from V and 2 bases from J, the junction kept 20 bases outside the gene matches. The CDR3 sequence is CASSSPRASGTPLGQETQYF. CDR3 sequence (DNA): TGTGCCAGCAGTTCACCCCGGGCTAGCGGGACGCCCTTGGGTCAAGAGACCCAGTACTTC.

This clonotype was observed a single time. The chain is built from TRBV7-3 and TRBJ1-4; 7 positions match TRBD1. The CDR3 has 16 amino acids. Trimming took 2 bases from V and 7 from J; bases not matched to a gene: 10. Germline V gene lookup returns CDR1 SGHTA and CDR2 FQGTGA. The CDR3 sequence is CASSLGDRVYGEKLFF. CDR3 nucleotide sequence: TGTGCCAGCAGCTTAGGGGACAGAGTTTATGGTGAAAAACTGTTTTTT.

This clonotype turned up a few times. The rearrangement links TRBV5-1 to TRBJ2-1; 7 nucleotides agree with TRBD2. Germline loops: CDR1 SGHRS, CDR2 YFSETQ. The CDR3 spans 15 residues. The trim removed 4 bases at V and 9 bases at J, leaving 13 bases unmatched. The chain's CDR3 is CASSQTFGGFSEQFF. The DNA for the CDR3 is TGCGCCAGCAGCCAGACATTCGGGGGGTTTAGTGAGCAGTTCTTC.

This rearrangement joins TRBV4-1 to TRBJ2-1; TRBD2 might be the D (6 bases). The CDR3 spans 17 residues. The germline gives CDR1 MGHRA, CDR2 YSYEKL. Trimming left V 1 base short and J 0 bases short, with 13 bases between. CDR3 loop: CASSQVIGGASYNEQFF. CDR3 sequence (DNA): TGCGCCAGCAGCCAAGTAATCGGGGGAGCCTCCTACAATGAGCAGTTCTTC.

The V gene is TRBV2, the J gene TRBJ1-2, with 8 bases identical to TRBD1. The CDR3 contains 15 residues. V dropped 7 bases and J dropped 2; count of bases not matched to a gene: 9. Germline V CDR1 and CDR2: SNHLY, FYNNEI. The CDR3 spells CASNDGQGGNYGYTF. CDR3 in DNA: TGTGCCAGCAACGATGGACAGGGTGGCAACTATGGCTACACCTTC.

The sample holds many counts of this clonotype. The chain employs TRBV7-2 and TRBJ2-3, with D perhaps matching TRBD2 (6 bases). The CDR3 totals 15 residues. Germline CDR1 reads SGHTA; CDR2 reads FQGNSA. With 5 bases removed from V and 0 bases from J, the gap between germline ends came to 12 bases. CDR3 loop: CASSPGTVSTDTQYF. The CDR3 DNA reads as TGTGCCAGCAGCCCAGGGACTGTCAGCACAGATACGCAGTATTTT.

Only a few counts were recorded for this clonotype. The rearrangement joins TRBV7-2 to TRBJ2-5; 7 positions match TRBD2. With 5 bases clipped from V and 5 bases from J, the junction kept 17 bases outside the gene matches. This CDR3 spans 17 amino acids. CDR1 SGHTA and CDR2 FQGNSA come from the germline V gene. In nucleotides, the CDR3 is TGTGCCAGCAGCATCATCCCCGCCGGGCGGGAGTTGGAGACCCAGTACTTC. Residues: CASSIIPAGRELETQYF. Full variable domain (missing parts from reference TRBV7-2 and TRBJ2-5): GAGVSQSPSNKVTEKGKDVELRCDPISGHTALYWYRQSLGQGLEFLIYFQGNSAPDKSGLPSDRFSAERTGGSVSTLTIQRTQQEDSAVYLCASSIIPAGRELETQYFGPGTRLLVL.

The V gene is TRBV20-1, the J gene TRBJ2-3; 12 nucleotides match TRBD2. Germline lookup yields CDR1 DFQATT and CDR2 SNEGSKA (reference sequence). This CDR3 region has 16 residues. The V and J ends lost 5 bases and 4 bases, in that order; junction bases with no gene match: 10. In nucleotides, the CDR3 is TGCAGTGCTGGATCGGCGACTAGCGGGAGTGCAGATACGCAGTATTTT. Its translation: CSAGSATSGSADTQYF.

In its sample, this clonotype was seen many times. The chain links TRBV7-8 to TRBJ2-7; a weak D match, TRBD2 (7 bases). Between the trimmed V and J ends, which lost 6 bases and 2 bases, there was a span of 20 bases. Germline CDR1 and CDR2: SGHVS and FQNEAQ. This CDR3 spans 16 amino acids. The CDR3 DNA reads TGTGCCAGCAGTCATGGGGGGGCAGGGAGGGCCTACGAGCAGTACTTC. Translating it yields CASSHGGAGRAYEQYF.

The chain uses TRBV6-6 and TRBJ2-2, with 7 bases fitting TRBD1. The V gene end was trimmed by 7 bases and the J gene end by 1 base; junction bases not matched to a gene: 6. The CDR3 has 15 amino acids. Germline V gene data show CDR1 as MNHNY and CDR2 as SVGAGI (reference sequence). CDR3 in amino acids: CASKTGALNTGELFF. The CDR3 DNA reads TGTGCCAGCAAAACAGGGGCTCTGAACACCGGGGAGCTGTTTTTT.

The chain couples TRBV6-5 to TRBJ2-1; TRBD1 matches 10 bases. The CDR3 consists of 14 residues. Trimming cost V 3 bases and J 6 bases; bases outside gene matches: 2. Germline CDR1 reads MNHEY; CDR2 reads SVGAGI. Written as DNA, the CDR3 is TGTGCCAGCAGTTATGGGGACAGGGGCAATGAGCAGTTCTTC. Its translation: CASSYGDRGNEQFF.

This clonotype came up a few times. The V call is TRBV7-8, the J call TRBJ1-2, with D unresolved. V was trimmed by 3 bases and J by 4 bases, leaving 12 bases between them. Germline CDR1 and CDR2: SGHVS and FQNEAQ. The CDR3 sequence is 14 residues long. The CDR3 loop is CASSFSGVPYGYTF. The CDR3 DNA reads TGTGCCAGCAGCTTTTCTGGGGTCCCCTATGGCTACACCTTC.

This chain links TRBV27 with TRBJ2-1, with D tentatively TRBD2 (5 bases). V lost 8 bases and J lost 6, with 14 bases in between. Per the germline V gene, CDR1 is MNHEY and CDR2 is SMNVEV (reference sequence). The CDR3 is made up of 13 amino acids. CDR3 amino acids: CASREPPFNEQFF. DNA for the CDR3: TGTGCCAGCCGGGAACCCCCTTTCAATGAGCAGTTCTTC.

V usage is TRBV27 and J usage is TRBJ2-3, with TRBD1 matching 7 bases. V shed 6 bases and J 3 bases; nucleotides not matched to a gene: 12. The CDR3 contains 16 residues. Germline loops: CDR1 MNHEY, CDR2 SMNVEV (reference sequence). The CDR3 region has the DNA TGTGCCAGCAGCCGACAGGGACAAGGTACGACAGATACGCAGTATTTT. It is translated as CASSRQGQGTTDTQYF.

The chain is built from TRBV6-5 and TRBJ2-3; D may be TRBD1 (6 bases). The CDR3 contains 14 residues. Germline CDR1 reads MNHEY; CDR2 reads SVGAGI. Deletions cut 7 bases from V and 2 bases from J, with 13 bases between. The DNA for the CDR3 is TGTGCCAGCACCCTCGGACAGTACACAGATACGCAGTATTTT. Protein sequence: CASTLGQYTDTQYF.

This clonotype has just a few counts. The V call is TRBV5-4, the J call TRBJ2-2; D not certain. The ends were cut back, 0 bases at V and 6 bases at J, with 6 bases in the middle. Germline V CDR1 and CDR2: SGHNT, YYREEE (reference sequence). CDR3 size: 13 residues. The CDR3 region is CASSLDSPGELFF. The DNA of the CDR3 is TGTGCCAGCAGCTTGGACTCCCCCGGGGAGCTGTTTTTT. Supplemented by reference TRBV5-4 and TRBJ2-2, the full variable domain reads ETGVTQSPTHLIKTRGQQVTLRCSSQSGHNTVSWYQQALGQGPQFIFQYYREEENGRGNFPPRFSGLQFPNYSSELNVNALELDDSALYLCASSLDSPGELFFGEGSRLTVL.

This clonotype was counted a few times. The chain employs TRBV7-2 and TRBJ2-2; 8 bases agree with TRBD1. V shed 6 bases and J 6 bases; nucleotides not matched to a gene: 6. Germline V gene lookup returns CDR1 SGHTA and CDR2 FQGNSA. The CDR3 covers 14 residues. The CDR3 loop reads CASRDTGGSGELFF. For the CDR3, the DNA is TGTGCCAGCAGGGATACAGGGGGATCCGGGGAGCTGTTTTTT.